A few counts support the clone carrying this T cell receptor beta chain. The PCR was carried out with 60 Vbeta primers and 13 Jbeta primers. TCRdb's copy holds only in-frame clones and misses some; the assay was immunoSEQ multiplex PCR. The top ten hold about 2.7% of the sample, which has about 130,000 clones, about 79% seen once. The CDR3 runs 15 residues. Germline values: CDR1 LGHNA, CDR2 YNFKEQ. Trimming left V 0 bases short and J 3 bases short, with 9 bases between. The data derive from a study of cytomegalovirus exposure and HLA in healthy donors. The specimen sequenced was PBMCs. This TCR came from a young woman in good health and CMV-seropositive. The J gene is TRBJ2-1, the V gene TRBV4-2, with D maybe TRBD2 (5 bases). CDR3 in amino acids: CASSQEVLDYNEQFF. CDR3 nucleotide sequence: TGTGCCAGCAGCCAAGAAGTACTAGACTACAATGAGCAGTTCTTC.